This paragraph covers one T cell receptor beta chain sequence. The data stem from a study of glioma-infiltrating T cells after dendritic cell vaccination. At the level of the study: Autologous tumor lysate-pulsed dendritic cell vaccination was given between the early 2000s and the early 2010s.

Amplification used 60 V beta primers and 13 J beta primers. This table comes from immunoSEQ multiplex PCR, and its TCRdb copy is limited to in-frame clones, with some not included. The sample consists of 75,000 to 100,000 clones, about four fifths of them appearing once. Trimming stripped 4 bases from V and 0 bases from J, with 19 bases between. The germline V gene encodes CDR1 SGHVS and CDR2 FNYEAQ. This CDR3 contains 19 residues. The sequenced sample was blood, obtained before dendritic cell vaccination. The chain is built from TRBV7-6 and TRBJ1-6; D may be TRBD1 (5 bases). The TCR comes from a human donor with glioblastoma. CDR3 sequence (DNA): TGTGCCAGCAGCTCCTTAGGGAGGGGCCAAAGCTCCTATAATTCACCCCTCCACTTT. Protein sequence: CASSSLGRGQSSYNSPLHF.